These 24 T cell receptor beta chains originate from one sample sequenced in a study of blood T cell repertoires in COVID-19. The protocol was immunoSEQ multiplex PCR, while the TCRdb copy is restricted to in-frame clones and leaves out a portion. The sample contains some 320,000 clones, less than 85% of which appear only once. The source material was PBMCs or T cells enriched from blood (not recorded which). The receptors originated from a young woman who had been exposed to COVID-19.

V usage is TRBV12-3 or TRBV12-4 and J usage is TRBJ1-5; the D gene is possibly TRBD1 (6 bases). The CDR3 extends over 13 amino acids. V gave up 5 bases and J gave up 7 bases, with 12 bases separating them. CDR3 DNA: TGTGCCAGCAGTGCCAGGGGTTTCCAGCCCCAGCATTTT. It codes for CASSARGFQPQHF.

The rearrangement uses TRBV28 and TRBJ1-5, with 11 bases matching TRBD1. Germline CDR1 and CDR2: MDHEN and SYDVKM. The CDR3 totals 15 residues. Trimming at V came to 2 bases and at J to 8 bases, leaving 5 bases not matched to a gene. In DNA form, the CDR3 reads TGTGCCAGCAGTTTAAGGACAGGGGGCGGAGAGCCCCAGCATTTT. Protein: CASSLRTGGGEPQHF.

In DNA form, the CDR3 reads TGCAGCGTCGGGTCTGGGACGGGAAGGATCAGGGGCACTGAAGCTTTCTTT. This sequence encodes CSVGSGTGRIRGTEAFF. The V call is TRBV29-1, the J call TRBJ1-1; weak D call: TRBD1 (6 bases). Trimming stripped 6 bases from V and 4 bases from J, with 27 bases between. The germline CDR1 and CDR2 sequences are SQVTM and ANQGSEA. The CDR3 runs to 17 residues.

This chain uses TRBV12-3 or TRBV12-4 with TRBJ2-2; the D is unclear. The V end was cut by 6 bases, the J end by 2 bases, with 7 bases between. The CDR3 loop spans 13 amino acids. Written as DNA, the CDR3 is TGTGCCAGCAGCCACTCTAACACCGGGGAGCTGTTTTTT. Translation: CASSHSNTGELFF.

Only one count was recorded for this clone. The chain has TRBV19 and TRBJ2-3; D might be TRBD2 (6 bases). CDR3 length: 15 amino acids. Per the germline V gene, CDR1 is LNHDA and CDR2 is SQIVND (reference sequence). V shed 6 bases and J shed 5 bases, with 18 bases lying between them. The CDR3 region is CASRSTGTPEDTQYF. The CDR3 DNA follows: TGTGCCAGTAGGAGTACCGGGACTCCGGAAGATACGCAGTATTTT.

The chain recombines TRBV6-5 with TRBJ2-7; 7 bases map to TRBD2. Germline V gives CDR1 MNHEY, CDR2 SVGAGI. Germline trimming cut 6 bases from V and 11 bases from J; bases unmatched to any gene: 13. The CDR3 is 13 residues long. This CDR3 is CASSENNREEEYF. The CDR3 DNA reads TGTGCCAGCAGCGAGAACAACCGGGAGGAGGAGTACTTC.

This clone was counted between two and nine times. Other DNA sequences in the sample encode the same CDR3. The V gene is TRBV5-1, the J gene TRBJ1-5; D unclear. V lost 0 bases and J 4 bases, leaving 8 bases between the germline ends. The length of the CDR3 is 14 residues. CDR1 SGHRS and CDR2 YFSETQ come from the germline V gene. CDR3 region: CASSLGSGNQPQHF. Here the CDR3 DNA reads TGCGCCAGCAGCTTGGGTTCGGGGAATCAGCCCCAGCATTTT.

The J gene is TRBJ2-2, the V gene TRBV6-4, with D perhaps TRBD1 (5 bases). Per germline, CDR1 MRHNA and CDR2 SNTAGT. The CDR3 totals 14 residues. V was clipped by 3 bases and J by 5 bases, with 10 bases between them. For the CDR3, the DNA is TGTGCCAGCAGTGAAGGGGCCGGGACCGGGGAGCTGTTTTTT. This gives the protein CASSEGAGTGELFF.

The V call is TRBV19, the J call TRBJ1-1, with D possibly matching TRBD1 (6 bases). V lost 1 base to trimming and J lost 6 bases, with 9 bases between them. Germline V lookup: CDR1 LNHDA, CDR2 SQIVND (reference sequence). CDR3 length equals 13 residues. CDR3 bases: TGTGCCAGTAGTATAGTCGGGGGGCCTGAAGCTTTCTTT. Translating gives CASSIVGGPEAFF.

This clone has more than one count but fewer than ten. An end of the junction differs from the germline gene, which may be a read error. V usage is TRBV5-4 and J usage is TRBJ2-1, with 13 nucleotides matching TRBD2. Germline CDR1 is SGHNT and CDR2 is YYREEE (reference sequence). The CDR3 covers 16 residues. CDR3 nucleotides: TGTGCCAGCACCTTGACTAGCGGGGGGCGATACAATGAGCAGTTCTTC. Translating gives CASTLTSGGRYNEQFF.

This clone was detected once. The chain links TRBV9 to TRBJ2-2, with D maybe TRBD1 (6 bases). This CDR3 has 14 amino acids. With 5 bases removed from V and 3 bases from J, the gap between germline ends came to 11 bases. Germline CDR1 reads SGDLS; CDR2 reads YYNGEE. The CDR3 is CASSWDTDTGELFF. In nucleotides, the CDR3 is TGTGCCAGCAGTTGGGACACCGACACCGGGGAGCTGTTTTTT.

This clone came up a few times. The V and J genes are TRBV5-6 and TRBJ1-6; 10 positions agree with TRBD1. CDR1 and CDR2 (germline): SGHDT, YYEEEE. The CDR3 length is 15 residues. V trimming: 5 bases; J trimming: 8 bases; junction bases outside the gene matches: 7. The CDR3 here is CASRPAGTGDSPLHF. CDR3 coding DNA: TGTGCCAGCAGACCTGCCGGGACAGGGGATTCACCCCTCCACTTT.

The V call is TRBV7-2, the J call TRBJ1-5; weak D call: TRBD1 (5 bases). The CDR3 runs to 15 residues. Trimming stripped 4 bases from V and 1 base from J, with 11 bases between. From germline, CDR1 is SGHTA and CDR2 FQGNSA. CDR3 in DNA: TGTGCCAGCAGCTACAACCAGGGAAGCAATCAGCCCCAGCATTTT. This gives the protein CASSYNQGSNQPQHF.

The chain combines TRBV6-5 with TRBJ2-7; TRBD1 matches 8 bases. Germline trimming cut 6 bases from V and 7 bases from J; bases unmatched to any gene: 8. Germline V gene data show CDR1 as MNHEY and CDR2 as SVGAGI. This CDR3 comprises 13 residues. DNA for the CDR3: TGTGCCAGCAGCACCGGGACAGGTAATGAGCAGTACTTC. Translated, it gives CASSTGTGNEQYF.

The chain is built from TRBV7-2 and TRBJ1-3; D is ambiguous. V gave up 1 base and J gave up 2 bases, with 15 bases separating them. The germline CDR1 and CDR2 sequences are SGHTA and FQGNSA. The CDR3 loop spans 17 amino acids. The CDR3 is CASSLGFAGGPGNTIYF. CDR3 nucleotide sequence: TGTGCCAGCAGCTTAGGATTCGCAGGAGGCCCTGGAAACACCATATATTTT.

The genes are TRBV28 and TRBJ2-1; 8 bases align to TRBD2. The CDR3 has 16 residues. Germline values: CDR1 MDHEN, CDR2 SYDVKM. With 1 base clipped from V and 1 base from J, the junction kept 3 bases outside the gene matches. The CDR3 DNA sequence: TGTGCCAGCAGTTTATTTGCGGGAGGTTCCTACAATGAGCAGTTCTTC. Translated: CASSLFAGGSYNEQFF. Combining the CDR3 with reference TRBV28 and TRBJ2-1 gives the whole variable domain DVKVTQSSRYLVKRTGEKVFLECVQDMDHENMFWYRQDPGLGLRLIYFSYDVKMKEKGDIPEGYSVSREKKERFSLILESASTNQTSMYLCASSLFAGGSYNEQFFGPGTRLTVL.

The chain is built from TRBV7-2 and TRBJ2-7; TRBD1 agrees at 8 bases. The CDR3 loop spans 16 amino acids. Germline trimming cut 5 bases from V and 5 bases from J; bases unmatched to any gene: 14. Germline V gene sequence: CDR1 SGHTA, CDR2 FQGNSA. The CDR3: CASSPGTGGVSDEQYF. In nucleotides, the CDR3 is TGTGCCAGCAGCCCAGGGACAGGCGGGGTTTCGGACGAGCAGTACTTC.

This clone came up a few times. The chain employs TRBV20-1 and TRBJ1-2; D is undetermined. With 0 bases removed from V and 7 bases from J, the gap between germline ends came to 6 bases. The CDR3 consists of 11 residues. The germline gives CDR1 DFQATT, CDR2 SNEGSKA (reference sequence). DNA for the CDR3: TGCAGTGCTAGAGATTTATCTGGCTACACCTTC. Its translation: CSARDLSGYTF.

The chain carries TRBV2 and TRBJ2-7; 11 bases line up with TRBD1. This CDR3 is built from 16 residues. The germline gives CDR1 SNHLY, CDR2 FYNNEI. The junction had 9 bases not matched to a gene; V was cut back by 4 bases and J by 4 bases. CDR3 loop: CASSAFVGTGGYEQYF. In DNA, the CDR3 is TGTGCCAGCAGTGCTTTCGTCGGGACAGGGGGATACGAGCAGTACTTC.

The chain has TRBV13 and TRBJ2-7, with D possibly TRBD1 on 5 matching bases. The germline CDR1 and CDR2 sequences are PRHDT and FYEKMQ (reference sequence). The CDR3 consists of 17 residues. V lost 2 bases and J lost 4, with 21 bases in between. CDR3 bases: TGTGCCAGCAGCTTACGTCCCCCGGCGCAGGGTGGGTACGAGCAGTACTTC. It translates to CASSLRPPAQGGYEQYF.

The table lists this clone with a few counts. The chain combines TRBV19 with TRBJ1-1; TRBD1 is a possible D gene (5 bases). CDR3 length: 14 amino acids. Germline CDR1 and CDR2: LNHDA and SQIVND (reference sequence). V lost 9 bases, J lost 7 bases, and 21 bases lay in between. DNA for the CDR3: TGTGCCAGCAAGGCCCCGCAGGGAAGGGTTGAAGCTTTCTTT. Its protein product is CASKAPQGRVEAFF.

The V gene is TRBV2, the J gene TRBJ2-6; D is unclear. The germline CDR1 and CDR2 sequences are SNHLY and FYNNEI. This CDR3 has 16 residues. The V gene lost 7 bases and the J gene lost 0 bases, with 13 bases spanning the gap. The DNA of the CDR3 is TGTGCCAGCACCGAATCTTCAGGCTCTGGGGCCAACGTCCTGACTTTC. Translation gives CASTESSGSGANVLTF. Full variable domain (missing parts from reference TRBV2 and TRBJ2-6): EPEVTQTPSHQVTQMGQEVILRCVPISNHLYFYWYRQILGQKVEFLVSFYNNEISEKSEIFDDQFSVERPDGSNFTLKIRSTKLEDSAMYFCASTESSGSGANVLTFGAGSRLTVL.

This clone was seen once. The CDR3 DNA sequence: TGCAGCGTTGAACTCCCCCCCGGTAGCTATGGCTACACCTTC. It translates to CSVELPPGSYGYTF. The chain carries TRBV29-1 and TRBJ1-2; no clear D. Trimming stripped 2 bases from V and 4 bases from J, with 14 bases between. Germline V gives CDR1 SQVTM, CDR2 ANQGSEA. CDR3 length: 14 amino acids.

This chain joins TRBV13 and TRBJ1-1; TRBD1 aligns across 8 bases. The CDR3 runs 16 residues. Trimming removed 0 bases from V and 5 bases from J; junction bases left unmatched: 8. Germline CDR1 PRHDT, CDR2 FYEKMQ (reference sequence). CDR3 in DNA: TGTGCCAGCAGCTTAGGGACAGGGGAAGTAATTACTGAAGCTTTCTTT. This translates into CASSLGTGEVITEAFF.